The 17 T cell receptor beta chains given below trace back to one sample, sequenced in a study of regulatory T cells in long-lasting Graves disease. Researchers made TCR beta libraries by using iRepertoire HTBI primers and running Arm-PCR on CDR3 regions. TCRdb used MiXCR to reprocess the multiplex PCR reads, holding one entry per CDR3 protein. The sample includes roughly 560,000 distinct CDR3 sequences, about 16% of them seen just once. Time point noted: newly diagnosed GD, antithyroid drugs for less than 3 months. RNA isolated from PBMCs was used to make the TCR library. These sequences were also reported in another study, on T cells in Graves' hyperthyroidism and ophthalmopathy.

The input for sequencing was peripheral blood mononuclear cells (PBMCs), taken at new diagnosis, from a patient treated with antithyroid drugs. The receptors originated from a woman aged 35-65 years with Graves disease.

This clonotype was recorded many times. This sequence joins TRBV30 and TRBJ1-1; D is possibly TRBD1 (6 bases). Germline V gives CDR1 GTSNPN, CDR2 SVGIG (reference sequence). V lost 0 bases to trimming and J lost 1 base, with 6 bases between them. The CDR3 extends over 13 amino acids. The CDR3 sequence is CAWSVQGNTEAFF. The DNA for the CDR3 is TGTGCCTGGAGTGTACAGGGGAACACTGAAGCTTTCTTT.

This clonotype has only a few counts. The chain carries TRBV2 and TRBJ1-3; D is ambiguous. V was trimmed by 3 bases and J by 2 bases, leaving 11 bases between them. The CDR3 contains 15 residues. Germline V gives CDR1 SNHLY, CDR2 FYNNEI. The CDR3 sequence: CASSEVGFTGNTIYF. The CDR3 DNA sequence: TGTGCCAGCAGTGAGGTGGGGTTTACTGGAAACACCATATATTTT.

This clonotype was found many times. The chain uses TRBV11-2 and TRBJ1-3; TRBD1 is a possible D gene (6 bases). Trimming removed 6 bases at V and 0 bases at J, with 15 bases between. In germline, CDR1 is SGHAT, CDR2 FQNNGV. CDR3 length: 16 amino acids. The CDR3: CASSDTTGYSGNTIYF. CDR3 DNA sequence: TGTGCCAGCAGTGATACGACAGGTTACTCTGGAAACACCATATATTTT.

This clonotype has at least ten counts. The chain joins TRBV7-9 to TRBJ2-7, with D perhaps TRBD2 (5 bases). V dropped 6 bases and J dropped 4 bases, with 25 bases sitting between them. The CDR3 is made up of 17 amino acids. Germline loops: CDR1 SEHNR, CDR2 FQNEAQ (reference sequence). The CDR3 here is CASRPPPQAARGYEQYF. Here the CDR3 DNA reads TGTGCCAGCAGGCCCCCTCCCCAGGCTGCCCGGGGTTACGAGCAGTACTTC.

This clonotype has ten or more counts. The chain uses TRBV7-2 and TRBJ2-5, with D perhaps given as TRBD1 or TRBD2 (5 bases each). Germline CDR1 and CDR2: SGHTA and FQGNSA. The CDR3 is made up of 14 amino acids. V was clipped by 5 bases and J by 2 bases, with 12 bases between them. CDR3 sequence: CASSLWDGQETQYF. CDR3 nucleotides: TGTGCCAGCAGCCTCTGGGACGGACAAGAGACCCAGTACTTC.

The chain joins TRBV11-2 to TRBJ2-1, with 8 bases aligning to TRBD2. From germline, CDR1 is SGHAT and CDR2 FQNNGV. The CDR3 runs to 16 residues. Trimming removed 4 bases from V and 0 bases from J; junction bases left unmatched: 5. The CDR3, as DNA: TGTGCCAGCAGCTATAGCGGGGTGGGCTCCTACAATGAGCAGTTCTTC. The encoded protein is CASSYSGVGSYNEQFF.

This clonotype was seen only a few times. V usage is TRBV15 and J usage is TRBJ2-2; D may be TRBD2 (5 bases). Per the germline V gene, CDR1 is LNHNV and CDR2 is YYDKDF (reference sequence). Trimming left V 5 bases short and J 4 bases short, with 11 bases between. The length of the CDR3 is 14 residues. In DNA, the CDR3 is TGTGCCACCAGCTCCTACGGGATCACCGGGGAGCTGTTTTTT. Protein product: CATSSYGITGELFF.

The chain is built from TRBV24-1 and TRBJ2-5; D is undetermined. CDR3 length equals 14 residues. Trimming took 0 bases from V and 1 from J, leaving 5 bases between them. Germline-derived CDR1 and CDR2 are KGHDR and SFDVKD. CDR3 coding DNA: TGTGCCACCAGTGATTTGCCGCCCCAAGAGACCCAGTACTTC. Protein: CATSDLPPQETQYF.

This clonotype was detected ten times or more. The chain joins TRBV6-1 to TRBJ1-5; D possibly corresponds to TRBD1 (5 bases). The CDR3 covers 15 residues. CDR1 is MNHNS and CDR2 is SASEGT in the germline V gene. The ends were cut back, 0 bases at V and 7 bases at J, with 13 bases in the middle. In nucleotides, the CDR3 is TGTGCCAGCAGTGAAGCGGGGGGGGAGTGGCAGCCCCAGCATTTT. This codes for CASSEAGGEWQPQHF.

Worth noting for this clonotype: Since a much larger clone is just one base distant, this may be a read error. J is TRBJ1-2 and V is TRBV12-3 or TRBV12-4; a weak D match, TRBD1 (6 bases). CDR3 length: 13 amino acids. CDR3 sequence reads: CTSTLAGEHGYTF. The CDR3 DNA reads as TGTACCAGCACCTTAGCAGGGGAGCATGGCTACACCTTC.

This clonotype was counted at least ten times. This chain joins TRBV18 and TRBJ1-1, with D unresolved. Between the trimmed V and J ends, which lost 3 bases and 6 bases, there was a span of 8 bases. Per the germline V gene, CDR1 is KGHSH and CDR2 is LQKENI. CDR3 length equals 12 residues. CDR3 coding DNA: TGTGCCAGCTCACCGGCTGGGGCTGAAGCTTTCTTT. Translated, it gives CASSPAGAEAFF.

This clonotype was seen at least ten times. The chain couples TRBV12-3 or TRBV12-4 to TRBJ2-7; tentative D call: TRBD1 (5 bases). Trimming removed 4 bases from V and 2 bases from J, with 12 bases in between. The CDR3 spans 14 residues. The CDR3 spells CASSYNRFTYEQYF. The CDR3 bases are TGTGCCAGCAGTTATAACAGGTTCACCTACGAGCAGTACTTC.

Many counts were recorded for this clonotype. The V and J genes are TRBV11-3 and TRBJ1-1, with no clear D. Deletions cut 2 bases from V and 5 bases from J, with 9 bases between. Germline CDR1 and CDR2: SGHNT and YENEEA. The CDR3 runs 13 residues. CDR3 in amino acids: CASSLLAPTEAFF. The CDR3 DNA reads as TGTGCCAGCAGCTTATTGGCTCCTACTGAAGCTTTCTTT.

The sample holds many counts of this clonotype. J is TRBJ1-3 and V is TRBV5-1; possible D gene TRBD1, 6 bases. Deletions cut 0 bases from V and 0 bases from J, with 10 bases between. This CDR3 contains 16 residues. The germline CDR1 and CDR2 sequences are SGHRS and YFSETQ. The CDR3 sequence: CASSLGQALSGNTIYF. For the CDR3, the DNA is TGCGCCAGCAGCTTGGGACAGGCTCTCTCTGGAAACACCATATATTTT.

Regarding this clonotype: An end of the junction does not agree with germline; a read error may underlie this. The chain links TRBV29-1 to TRBJ2-2, with D perhaps TRBD2 (5 bases). CDR3 length: 12 residues. CDR1 SQVTM and CDR2 ANQGSEA come from the germline V gene. CDR3 region: CSVPLNTGEPFF. The CDR3 nucleotides read TGCAGCGTCCCTCTGAACACCGGGGAGCCGTTTTTT.

This clonotype was seen only a few times. The chain recombines TRBV7-9 with TRBJ1-1; tentatively, D is TRBD1 (6 bases). The V and J ends lost 5 bases and 5 bases respectively, with 24 bases between them. The length of the CDR3 is 17 residues. From germline, CDR1 is SEHNR and CDR2 FQNEAQ (reference sequence). CDR3 protein: CASSIERGGGAGTEAFF. The CDR3, as DNA: TGTGCCAGCAGCATAGAGAGGGGGGGGGGCGCGGGGACTGAAGCTTTCTTT.

This clonotype was seen at least ten times. The J gene is TRBJ2-1, the V gene TRBV7-6; TRBD2 matches 14 bases. V lost 4 bases to trimming and J lost 5 bases; unmatched junction nucleotides: 7. The CDR3 is 17 amino acids. From germline, CDR1 is SGHVS and CDR2 FNYEAQ. CDR3 protein: CASSWGLAGVTDNEQFF. CDR3 nucleotides: TGTGCCAGCAGCTGGGGACTAGCGGGGGTCACTGACAATGAGCAGTTCTTC.